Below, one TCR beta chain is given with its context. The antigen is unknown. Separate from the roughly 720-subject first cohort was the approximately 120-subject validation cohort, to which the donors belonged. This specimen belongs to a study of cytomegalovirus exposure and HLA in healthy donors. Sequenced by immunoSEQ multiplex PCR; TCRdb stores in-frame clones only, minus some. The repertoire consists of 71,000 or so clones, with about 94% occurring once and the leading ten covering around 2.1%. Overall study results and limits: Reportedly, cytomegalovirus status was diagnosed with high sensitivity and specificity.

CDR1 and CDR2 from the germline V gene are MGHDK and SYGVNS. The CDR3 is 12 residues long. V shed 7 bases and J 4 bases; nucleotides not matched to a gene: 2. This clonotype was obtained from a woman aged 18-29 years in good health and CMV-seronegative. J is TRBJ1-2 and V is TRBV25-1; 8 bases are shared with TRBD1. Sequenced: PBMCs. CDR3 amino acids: CASTDRAYGYTF. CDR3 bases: TGTGCCAGCACGGACAGGGCCTATGGCTACACCTTC.